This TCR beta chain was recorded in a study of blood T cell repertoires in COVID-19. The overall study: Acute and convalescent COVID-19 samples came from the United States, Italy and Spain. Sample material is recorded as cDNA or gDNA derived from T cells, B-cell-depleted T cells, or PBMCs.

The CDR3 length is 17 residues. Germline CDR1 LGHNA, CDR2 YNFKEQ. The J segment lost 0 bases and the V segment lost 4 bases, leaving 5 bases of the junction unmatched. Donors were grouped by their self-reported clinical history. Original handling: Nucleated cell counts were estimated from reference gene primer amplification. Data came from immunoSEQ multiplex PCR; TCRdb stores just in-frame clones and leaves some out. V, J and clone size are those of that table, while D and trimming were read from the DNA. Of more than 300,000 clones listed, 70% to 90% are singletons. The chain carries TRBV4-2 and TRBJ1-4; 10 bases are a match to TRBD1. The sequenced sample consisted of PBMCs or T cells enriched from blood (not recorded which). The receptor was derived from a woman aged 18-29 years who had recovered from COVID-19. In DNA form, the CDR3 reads TGTGCCAGCAGCCGGGTGACAGGGGGCACAACTAATGAAAAACTGTTTTTT. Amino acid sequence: CASSRVTGGTTNEKLFF.